This T cell receptor beta chain was identified in a study of control samples from healthy donors and cancer patients. Germline CDR1 and CDR2: SGDLS and YYNGEE. The CDR3 contains 16 residues. The germline V and J ends were trimmed by 0 bases and 6 bases, with 18 bases remaining between them. Assay used: immunoSEQ multiplex PCR; TCRdb lists only in-frame clones, some missing. Among fewer than 200,000 clones, 93% were seen once, and the ten largest hold roughly 4.3%. The TCR comes from a woman in her fifties or sixties in good health. The sample taken for sequencing was blood. The chain employs TRBV9 and TRBJ1-1, with D hard to call. The CDR3 coding sequence is TGTGCCAGCAGCGTAGGGGTATATGGAAAGAGCGCTGAAGCTTTCTTT. Translating it yields CASSVGVYGKSAEAFF.